Below are 21 T cell receptor beta chains sequenced from a single sample in a study of T cells after yellow fever vaccination. Using its own MiXCR run on the 5' RACE reads, TCRdb lists one record per CDR3 protein. The sample has 360,000 or so distinct CDR3 sequences; 11% are singletons. This material consisted of PBMCs, taken on the day of the first yellow fever vaccination. All receptors come from a man younger than 30 who received the YFV17D yellow fever vaccine.

A few counts support this clonotype. The genes are TRBV12-3 or TRBV12-4 and TRBJ2-1; no definite D call. This CDR3 spans 10 amino acids. The V end lost 5 bases, the J end lost 9 bases, and 5 bases lay between the germline ends. Here the CDR3 reads CASSQLEQFF. CDR3 DNA: TGTGCCAGCAGTCAACTTGAGCAGTTCTTC.

V gene TRBV4-3 combines with J gene TRBJ2-1; a possible D gene is TRBD1 (7 bases). V lost 2 bases and J lost 4, with 12 bases in between. This CDR3 is 15 amino acids long. CDR1 and CDR2 from the germline V gene are LGHNA and YSLEER. CDR3 residues: CASSQHQGGYNEQFF. The CDR3 DNA follows: TGCGCCAGCAGCCAACACCAGGGGGGATACAATGAGCAGTTCTTC.

This chain connects TRBV20-1 to TRBJ2-5, with D unclear. The germline gives CDR1 DFQATT, CDR2 SNEGSKA (reference sequence). The CDR3 has 11 amino acids. V dropped 6 bases and J dropped 9 bases, with 14 bases sitting between them. CDR3 sequence (DNA): TGCAGTGCCTGTAGGATGAGGTCCCAGTACTTC. Translation gives CSACRMRSQYF.

This clonotype was counted only a few times. This chain uses TRBV2 with TRBJ1-2; 12 nucleotides line up with TRBD1. V dropped 2 bases and J dropped 7; count of bases not matched to a gene: 5. The CDR3 contains 15 residues. CDR1 is SNHLY and CDR2 is FYNNEI in the germline V gene. The CDR3 here is CASSEPGQGAFGYTF. CDR3 nucleotides: TGTGCCAGCAGTGAACCGGGACAGGGGGCTTTTGGCTACACCTTC.

This clonotype has just a few counts. This chain joins TRBV7-9 and TRBJ2-5, with D maybe TRBD1 (5 bases). The V gene's germline CDR1 is SEHNR and CDR2 FQNEAQ (reference sequence). The ends were cut back, 3 bases at V and 5 bases at J, with 19 bases in the middle. This CDR3 has 16 residues. CDR3: CASSLSVGDGIETQYF. CDR3 coding DNA: TGTGCCAGCAGCTTGTCCGTAGGGGATGGTATCGAGACCCAGTACTTC.

This clonotype was seen more than once but under ten times. This rearrangement joins TRBV7-2 to TRBJ2-5; either TRBD1 or TRBD2 may fit D (5 bases each). Germline CDR1 reads SGHTA; CDR2 reads FQGNSA. The CDR3 loop spans 16 amino acids. Deletions cut 1 base from V and 10 bases from J, with 22 bases between. The DNA of the CDR3 is TGTGCCAGCAGCTTAGGGGCGGTAACGGGGCCGAGGGACCAGTACTTC. Translated, it gives CASSLGAVTGPRDQYF.

Only a few counts were recorded for this clonotype. The genes are TRBV4-1 and TRBJ2-5; D gene unclear. The germline CDR1 and CDR2 sequences are MGHRA and YSYEKL. The CDR3 runs to 14 residues. Between the trimmed V and J ends, which lost 1 base and 0 bases, there was a span of 6 bases. The CDR3 is CASSQVLNQETQYF. The DNA of the CDR3 is TGCGCCAGCAGCCAAGTCCTAAACCAAGAGACCCAGTACTTC.

V usage is TRBV6-1 and J usage is TRBJ2-1, with D perhaps matching TRBD1 (5 bases). CDR1 and CDR2 (germline): MNHNS, SASEGT. The CDR3 covers 14 residues. The V end lost 6 bases, the J end lost 1 base, and 10 bases lay between the germline ends. In DNA, the CDR3 is TGTGCCAGCAGCCGCAGGGAATCCTACAATGAGCAGTTCTTC. Its translation is CASSRRESYNEQFF.

This clonotype showed up just a few times. The chain couples TRBV5-8 to TRBJ2-1; D is possibly TRBD2 (7 bases). CDR1 is SGHTS and CDR2 is YDEGEE in the germline V gene. The CDR3 sequence is 17 residues long. V lost 0 bases and J lost 5, with 18 bases in between. As DNA, the CDR3 is TGTGCCAGCAGCTTGGCCGGTTTGGGGGGGCTACACAATGAGCAGTTCTTC. Its translation is CASSLAGLGGLHNEQFF.

This clonotype was seen only a few times. The chain recombines TRBV27 with TRBJ1-5; D is possibly TRBD1 (5 bases). Trimming left V 6 bases short and J 0 bases short, with 12 bases between. The CDR3 extends over 15 amino acids. Germline CDR1 and CDR2: MNHEY and SMNVEV (reference sequence). CDR3 sequence (DNA): TGTGCCAGCAGCCCCCGACAGTATAGCAATCAGCCCCAGCATTTT. This encodes CASSPRQYSNQPQHF.

This clonotype occurred a few times. The chain combines TRBV12-3 or TRBV12-4 with TRBJ2-5; tentatively, D is TRBD2 (6 bases). The CDR3 runs 14 residues. Between the trimmed V and J ends, which lost 5 bases and 7 bases, there was a span of 17 bases. CDR3 nucleotide sequence: TGTGCCAGCAGTGCCGGGAGCCCGGTGGGGACCCAGTACTTC. Translation: CASSAGSPVGTQYF.

This clonotype occurred a few times. The genes are TRBV5-1 and TRBJ2-5, with D tentatively TRBD2 (6 bases). The CDR3 runs to 16 residues. From germline, CDR1 is SGHRS and CDR2 YFSETQ. V gave up 4 bases and J gave up 0 bases, with 16 bases separating them. In DNA, the CDR3 is TGCGCCAGCAGCCCGCGGCGGGGACCGTACCAAGAGACCCAGTACTTC. Protein: CASSPRRGPYQETQYF.

This clonotype came up a few times. The CDR3 bases are TGTGCCAGCAGCTTAGGAGGGGGGGGCGGAGAGACCCAGTACTTC. Translated, it gives CASSLGGGGGETQYF. V gene TRBV5-4 combines with J gene TRBJ2-5, with D possibly being TRBD2 (7 bases). The germline CDR1 and CDR2 sequences are SGHNT and YYREEE (reference sequence). V lost 2 bases to trimming and J lost 4 bases, with 15 bases between them. CDR3 length: 15 amino acids.

This clonotype came up a few times. The V call is TRBV5-4, the J call TRBJ2-1; 9 nucleotides line up with TRBD2. This CDR3 is built from 15 residues. V lost 4 bases, J lost 6 bases, and 8 bases stayed unmatched. Per the germline V gene, CDR1 is SGHNT and CDR2 is YYREEE (reference sequence). CDR3 DNA: TGTGCCAGCAGCGGGGGGCCTAGCGGGGCCAATGAGCAGTTCTTC. It translates to CASSGGPSGANEQFF.

The chain is built from TRBV9 and TRBJ2-2; D remains ambiguous. The V gene's germline CDR1 is SGDLS and CDR2 YYNGEE. Between the trimmed V and J ends, which lost 0 bases and 5 bases, there was a span of 8 bases. This CDR3 is built from 14 residues. CDR3 coding DNA: TGTGCCAGCAGCGTAGATGGCAAAACCGGGGAGCTGTTTTTT. The encoded protein is CASSVDGKTGELFF.

This clonotype was picked up a small number of times. The chain joins TRBV5-1 to TRBJ1-1, with 9 bases identical to TRBD1. Germline CDR1 is SGHRS and CDR2 is YFSETQ. The CDR3 is made up of 16 amino acids. V gave up 4 bases and J gave up 1 base; unmatched junction bases: 8. CDR3 region: CASSPGGQGGNTEAFF. The CDR3 DNA is TGCGCCAGCAGCCCTGGGGGACAGGGAGGGAACACTGAAGCTTTCTTT. The variable domain in full, completed from reference TRBV5-1 and TRBJ1-1, reads KAGVTQTPRYLIKTRGQQVTLSCSPISGHRSVSWYQQTPGQGLQFLFEYFSETQRNKGNFPGRFSGRQFSNSRSEMNVSTLELGDSALYLCASSPGGQGGNTEAFFGQGTRLTVV.

This chain joins TRBV20-1 and TRBJ2-1; 11 bases align to TRBD2. Germline V gene data show CDR1 as DFQATT and CDR2 as SNEGSKA (reference sequence). V lost 3 bases, J lost 0 bases, and 7 bases stayed unmatched. The CDR3 totals 17 residues. The CDR3 region has the DNA TGCAGTGCTAGGGGACTAGCGGCTTTGAGCTCCTACAATGAGCAGTTCTTC. It codes for CSARGLAALSSYNEQFF.

The chain has TRBV7-2 and TRBJ1-3; D remains unclear. This CDR3 spans 15 amino acids. The V and J ends lost 2 bases and 4 bases respectively, with 12 bases between them. CDR1 and CDR2 (germline): SGHTA, FQGNSA. The CDR3 coding sequence is TGTGCCAGCAGCTTATCCCTGGGGTTCGGAAACACCATATATTTT. Translated: CASSLSLGFGNTIYF.

The gene calls are TRBV9 and TRBJ2-2, with a tentative D call TRBD1 (6 bases). CDR1 and CDR2 from the germline V gene are SGDLS and YYNGEE. This CDR3 is 15 amino acids long. Trimming cost V 0 bases and J 3 bases, with 9 bases left between them. As DNA, the CDR3 is TGTGCCAGCAGCGTAGCGGCAGGGGACACCGGGGAGCTGTTTTTT. Its protein product is CASSVAAGDTGELFF.

This clonotype turned up a few times. The CDR3 region is CSAHTGNSGNQPQHF. CDR3 coding DNA: TGCAGTGCGCATACAGGGAATTCTGGCAATCAGCCCCAGCATTTT. The J gene is TRBJ1-5, the V gene TRBV20-1; TRBD1 is a possible D gene (6 bases). The germline CDR1 and CDR2 sequences are DFQATT and SNEGSKA (reference sequence). This CDR3 has 15 amino acids. V lost 6 bases to trimming and J lost 2 bases, with 17 bases between them.

In regard to this clonotype: This may arise from a read error, as a much more abundant clone is one base away. The V gene is TRBV20-1, the J gene TRBJ2-3; TRBD2 agrees at 9 bases. Trimming at V came to 8 bases and at J to 7 bases, leaving 13 bases not matched to a gene. Germline CDR1 is DFQATT and CDR2 is SNEGSKA (reference sequence). This CDR3 spans 14 amino acids. The CDR3 DNA reads as TGCAGTTCTATTAGCGGGGGAGGCGGTAATACGCAGTATTTT. Translating it yields CSSISGGGGNTQYF.